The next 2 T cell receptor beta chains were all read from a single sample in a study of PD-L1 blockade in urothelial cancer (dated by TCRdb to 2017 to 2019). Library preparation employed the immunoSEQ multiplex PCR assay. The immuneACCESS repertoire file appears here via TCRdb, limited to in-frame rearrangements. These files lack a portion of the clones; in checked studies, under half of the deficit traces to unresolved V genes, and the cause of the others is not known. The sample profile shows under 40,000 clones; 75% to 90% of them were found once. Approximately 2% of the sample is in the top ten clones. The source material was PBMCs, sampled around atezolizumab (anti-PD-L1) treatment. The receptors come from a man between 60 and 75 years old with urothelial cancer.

This chain's CDR3 is CASSVFDSDSGNTIYF. CDR3 in DNA: TGTGCCAGCAGCGTCTTCGACAGCGACTCTGGAAACACCATATATTTT. This rearrangement joins TRBV9 to TRBJ1-3; possibly TRBD1 for D (5 bases). The CDR3 runs to 16 residues. Germline V gene data show CDR1 as SGDLS and CDR2 as YYNGEE. Trimming stripped 2 bases from V and 0 bases from J, with 12 bases between.

The CDR3 coding sequence is TGTGCCAGCAGCTTAGATGGACAGATTAATGAAAAACTGTTTTTT. Amino acid sequence: CASSLDGQINEKLFF. The rearrangement joins TRBV7-9 to TRBJ1-4, with a tentative D call TRBD1 (6 bases). Trimming removed 1 base at V and 4 bases at J, with 10 bases between. The CDR3 is made up of 15 amino acids. Germline V gene data show CDR1 as SEHNR and CDR2 as FQNEAQ (reference sequence).